This T cell receptor (beta chain) is drawn from a study of technical replicates of blood from a few donors. Data came from immunoSEQ multiplex PCR; TCRdb stores just in-frame clones and leaves some out. The sample carries fewer than 75,000 clones, roughly 93% recorded once. Germline V gene sequence: CDR1 LGHNA, CDR2 YNFKEQ. The CDR3 is 17 residues long. Trimming stripped 1 base from V and 4 bases from J, with 19 bases between. Input material: T cells isolated from PBMCs. The source is a human donor in good health. V gene TRBV4-2 combines with J gene TRBJ1-2; TRBD1 is a possible D gene (6 bases). CDR3 in DNA: TGTGCCAGCAGCCAAGGTGTCCGAGACAGGCTGCTCTATGGCTACACCTTC. Amino acid sequence: CASSQGVRDRLLYGYTF.